This entry lists 24 T cell receptor beta chains sequenced from one sample in a study of patients and donors after allogeneic stem cell transplantation (dated by TCRdb to 2020 to 2022). Libraries were prepared through RT-PCR. Sequencing was carried out with a NextSeq 550. TCRdb applied fastp at Q25 and MiXCR to the public reads, then kept only in-frame beta chains. Each record represents a unique CDR3 protein, reported with the most common genes and DNA among its rows. This sample is represented by approximately 250,000 distinct CDR3 sequences; roughly 13% of them were singletons. 11% of the sample belongs to the ten largest clones. The specimen was blood, either unsorted or a sorted T cell fraction (not recorded which). The receptors come from a human donor who was either an allogeneic HSCT recipient or a stem cell or donor lymphocyte infusion donor (not recorded which). It is not recorded whose cells these are; they may come from a transplant donor.

This clonotype was detected many times. This rearrangement joins TRBV14 to TRBJ2-7; perhaps TRBD2 as D (5 bases). Trimming cost V 6 bases and J 2 bases, with 14 bases left between them. Looked up from germline, CDR1 is SGHDN and CDR2 is FVKESK. CDR3 length: 14 amino acids. CDR3 bases: TGTGCCAGCAGAAAGAGGGAGCCCGCCTACGAGCAGTACTTC. It codes for CASRKREPAYEQYF.

This clonotype was seen more than once but under ten times. The rearrangement joins TRBV7-6 to TRBJ2-1; 12 bases map to TRBD2. The CDR3 totals 14 residues. V shed 3 bases, J shed 7 bases, and the junction held 1 base outside the gene matches. Germline V gene data show CDR1 as SGHVS and CDR2 as FNYEAQ. The CDR3 region is CASSFGLAGNEQFF. The CDR3 bases are TGTGCCAGCAGCTTCGGACTAGCGGGGAATGAGCAGTTCTTC.

The chain carries TRBV27 and TRBJ2-3; TRBD1 matches at 9 bases. CDR1 is MNHEY, CDR2 SMNVEV, per germline (reference sequence). J was trimmed by 4 bases and V by 3 bases; bases with no gene match: 8. The CDR3 has 16 residues. The CDR3 sequence: CASSFFRGQGPDTQYF. DNA for the CDR3: TGTGCCAGCAGTTTCTTTCGGGGACAGGGTCCAGATACGCAGTATTTT.

This clonotype has just a few counts. This chain connects TRBV3-1 to TRBJ2-7, with D tentatively TRBD1 (6 bases). Trimming took 5 bases from V and 2 from J, leaving 13 bases between them. The V gene's germline CDR1 is LGHDT and CDR2 YNNKEL (reference sequence). This CDR3 spans 14 amino acids. The CDR3, as DNA: TGTGCCAGCAGCTCGCCGGGACAAACCTACGAGCAGTACTTC. It codes for CASSSPGQTYEQYF.

The chain carries TRBV7-2 and TRBJ2-4, with 9 positions matching TRBD2. The CDR3 covers 19 residues. The V gene's germline CDR1 is SGHTA and CDR2 FQGNSA. The J segment lost 5 bases and the V segment lost 0 bases, leaving 14 bases of the junction unmatched. CDR3 DNA sequence: TGTGCCAGCAGCTTAGCCGGGGGCGGGGGGGCCGTGGTCCAAAACATTCAGTACTTC. Encoded protein: CASSLAGGGGAVVQNIQYF.

This clonotype was found many times. This rearrangement joins TRBV7-2 to TRBJ2-3; D perhaps matches TRBD1 (6 bases). The CDR3 has 16 amino acids. Trimming stripped 5 bases from V and 7 bases from J, with 22 bases between. CDR1 and CDR2 from the germline V gene are SGHTA and FQGNSA. The CDR3 DNA follows: TGTGCCAGCAGCCCGTCAGGGACATCGGCCTTCCATACGCAGTATTTT. It specifies CASSPSGTSAFHTQYF.

V is TRBV5-1 and J is TRBJ1-2; D gene uncertain. The CDR3 is made up of 13 amino acids. Per germline, CDR1 SGHRS and CDR2 YFSETQ. Trimming took 3 bases from V and 4 from J, leaving 10 bases between them. The CDR3: CASSSRVAYGYTF. As DNA, the CDR3 is TGCGCCAGCAGCTCTAGGGTAGCCTATGGCTACACCTTC.

This chain connects TRBV5-4 to TRBJ2-2, with 13 bases aligning to TRBD2. The CDR3 consists of 16 residues. The V segment lost 6 bases and the J segment 5 bases; nucleotides outside the gene matches: 7. Germline V gene data show CDR1 as SGHNT and CDR2 as YYREEE (reference sequence). The CDR3 nucleotides are TGTGCCAGCACCTCAAGGACTAGCGGGAGAACCGGGGAGCTGTTTTTT. This gives the protein CASTSRTSGRTGELFF.

In DNA form, the CDR3 reads TGTGCCAGCAGCTTGGGGACTAGCGGGGTCGGAGGAGATACGCAGTATTTT. It specifies CASSLGTSGVGGDTQYF. V gene TRBV5-4 combines with J gene TRBJ2-3; 12 bases align to TRBD2. CDR3 length: 17 residues. Trimming removed 0 bases from V and 5 bases from J; junction bases left unmatched: 7. CDR1 is SGHNT and CDR2 is YYREEE in the germline V gene (reference sequence).

This clonotype was picked up a small number of times. The chain is built from TRBV20-1 and TRBJ2-7; D call uncertain. Trimming took 6 bases from V and 4 from J, leaving 19 bases between them. Per germline, CDR1 DFQATT and CDR2 SNEGSKA (reference sequence). This CDR3 region has 14 residues. The CDR3 is CSATTRDSFYEQYF. Here the CDR3 DNA reads TGCAGTGCAACCACTCGAGATTCCTTTTACGAGCAGTACTTC.

Remarks on this clonotype: One base away lies a much larger clone, so this may be a sequencing read error. The chain employs TRBV6-5 and TRBJ1-1, with a tentative D call TRBD1 (5 bases). Deletions cut 4 bases from V and 4 bases from J, with 13 bases between. This CDR3 has 14 residues. The germline V gene encodes CDR1 MNHEY and CDR2 SVGAGI. The CDR3 region is CASSWGKMSTEAFF. CDR3 in DNA: TGTGCCAGCAGTTGGGGCAAGATGAGCACTGAAGCTTTCTTT.

This chain uses TRBV15 with TRBJ1-1; no clear D gene. The V gene's germline CDR1 is LNHNV and CDR2 YYDKDF (reference sequence). CDR3 length: 15 amino acids. Trimming shortened V by 1 base and J by 3 bases, and 12 bases separated the two germline ends. In DNA, the CDR3 is TGTGCCACCAGCAGAGTGACCGGAGGATACACTGAAGCTTTCTTT. Encoded protein: CATSRVTGGYTEAFF.

This clonotype was picked up a small number of times. The rearrangement links TRBV6-6 to TRBJ2-3; D gene ambiguous. Germline CDR1 and CDR2: MNHNY and SVGAGI (reference sequence). This CDR3 spans 13 amino acids. V lost 2 bases and J lost 5, with 8 bases in between. Here the CDR3 reads CASSYPLIDTQYF. CDR3 nucleotides: TGTGCCAGCAGTTACCCTCTGATAGATACGCAGTATTTT.

This clonotype was recorded a few times. This chain uses TRBV11-2 with TRBJ2-5; 11 bases fit TRBD1. V shed 1 base, J shed 6 bases, and the junction held 4 bases outside the gene matches. The germline gives CDR1 SGHAT, CDR2 FQNNGV. This CDR3 has 15 amino acids. The CDR3 loop is CASSLGTGGGKTQYF. The CDR3 DNA follows: TGTGCCAGCAGCTTAGGGACAGGGGGCGGGAAGACCCAGTACTTC.

The chain has TRBV25-1 and TRBJ2-3, with D perhaps being TRBD1 or TRBD2 (5 bases each). V was pared by 2 bases and J by 2 bases, with 14 bases between. Germline assignment: CDR1 MGHDK and CDR2 SYGVNS. The length of the CDR3 is 16 residues. The CDR3 sequence: CASSEPGASHTDTQYF. The CDR3 DNA reads TGTGCCAGCAGTGAACCCGGGGCGAGTCACACAGATACGCAGTATTTT. The full variable domain, in which reference TRBV25-1 and TRBJ2-3 provide the parts outside the CDR3, is EADIYQTPRYLVIGTGKKITLECSQTMGHDKMYWYQQDPGMELHLIHYSYGVNSTEKGDLSSESTVSRIRTEHFPLTLESARPSHTSQYLCASSEPGASHTDTQYFGPGTRLTVL.

The rearrangement uses TRBV7-2 and TRBJ2-5, with D possibly being TRBD1 (6 bases). V was shortened by 1 base and J by 7 bases, with 10 bases between the two germline ends. The length of the CDR3 is 13 residues. Germline loops: CDR1 SGHTA, CDR2 FQGNSA. Written as DNA, the CDR3 is TGTGCCAGCAGCTTAGAACAGGGAGTGACCCAGTACTTC. It is translated as CASSLEQGVTQYF.

This clonotype appeared many times. This sequence joins TRBV6-1 and TRBJ1-1; the D gene is possibly TRBD1 (6 bases). CDR3 length: 14 amino acids. The germline gives CDR1 MNHNS, CDR2 SASEGT. Trimming removed 6 bases at V and 3 bases at J, with 14 bases between. As DNA, the CDR3 is TGTGCCAGCAGCAAAAGACAGGCCGACACTGAAGCTTTCTTT. Amino acid sequence: CASSKRQADTEAFF.

This clonotype was observed a few times. The CDR3 nucleotides are TGCAGTGCTAAGGCCCTAGGTGACACCATATATTTT. Translated, it gives CSAKALGDTIYF. This chain links TRBV20-1 with TRBJ1-3; no clear D gene. The CDR3 spans 12 residues. Trimming took off 4 bases at V and 8 bases at J, with 12 bases between the two ends. CDR1 and CDR2 from the germline V gene are DFQATT and SNEGSKA (reference sequence).

This chain links TRBV5-1 with TRBJ2-5; 10 nucleotides line up with TRBD2. V gave up 2 bases and J gave up 5 bases; unmatched junction bases: 6. The CDR3 spans 15 residues. CDR1 is SGHRS and CDR2 is YFSETQ in the germline V gene. The CDR3 nucleotides read TGCGCCAGCAGCTTTGGGCTAGCGGGAGTGGAGACCCAGTACTTC. This translates into CASSFGLAGVETQYF. Complete variable domain (other parts from reference TRBV5-1 and TRBJ2-5): KAGVTQTPRYLIKTRGQQVTLSCSPISGHRSVSWYQQTPGQGLQFLFEYFSETQRNKGNFPGRFSGRQFSNSRSEMNVSTLELGDSALYLCASSFGLAGVETQYFGPGTRLLVL.

Only a few counts were recorded for this clonotype. The gene calls are TRBV6-1 and TRBJ2-7, with 8 positions matching TRBD1. After removal of 1 base from V and 4 bases from J, the junction contained 0 bases not matched to a gene. This CDR3 has 13 amino acids. In germline, CDR1 is MNHNS, CDR2 SASEGT. The CDR3 DNA reads as TGTGCCAGCAGTGAAGACAGGGGGTACGAGCAGTACTTC. This gives the protein CASSEDRGYEQYF.

This clonotype was detected ten times or more. The chain carries TRBV5-1 and TRBJ2-1; D perhaps matches TRBD2 (6 bases). From germline, CDR1 is SGHRS and CDR2 YFSETQ. The CDR3 is 14 amino acids. Trimming removed 7 bases at V and 3 bases at J, with 14 bases between. CDR3: CASAREASYNEQFF. CDR3 nucleotides: TGCGCCAGCGCCAGGGAGGCGAGCTACAATGAGCAGTTCTTC. The full variable domain, with the rest looked up from reference TRBV5-1 and TRBJ2-1, is KAGVTQTPRYLIKTRGQQVTLSCSPISGHRSVSWYQQTPGQGLQFLFEYFSETQRNKGNFPGRFSGRQFSNSRSEMNVSTLELGDSALYLCASAREASYNEQFFGPGTRLTVL.

There are a few counts of this clonotype. The CDR3 reads CASRRGGSSYEQYF. CDR3 sequence (DNA): TGTGCCAGCAGAAGAGGGGGGAGCTCCTACGAGCAGTACTTC. The chain has TRBV7-2 and TRBJ2-7; D could derive from TRBD1 or TRBD2 (6 bases each). There are 14 residues in the CDR3. Trimming cost V 6 bases and J 0 bases, with 12 bases left between them. Germline V gene lookup returns CDR1 SGHTA and CDR2 FQGNSA. Filled out from reference TRBV7-2 and TRBJ2-7, the complete variable domain reads GAGVSQSPSNKVTEKGKDVELRCDPISGHTALYWYRQSLGQGLEFLIYFQGNSAPDKSGLPSDRFSAERTGGSVSTLTIQRTQQEDSAVYLCASRRGGSSYEQYFGPGTRLTVT.

The rearrangement uses TRBV24-1 and TRBJ2-3; D is uncertain. Germline V gives CDR1 KGHDR, CDR2 SFDVKD. This CDR3 spans 14 amino acids. With 1 base removed from V and 0 bases from J, the gap between germline ends came to 4 bases. Here the CDR3 DNA reads TGTGCCACCAGTGATTTTAGAAGCACAGATACGCAGTATTTT. This sequence encodes CATSDFRSTDTQYF.

This clonotype was seen only a few times. This rearrangement joins TRBV5-1 to TRBJ2-2, with D perhaps assigned TRBD1 or TRBD2 (5 bases each). CDR1 and CDR2 (germline): SGHRS, YFSETQ. Trimming removed 4 bases from V and 7 bases from J, with 14 bases in between. The CDR3 is 14 residues long. This CDR3 reads CASSAGTLGGELFF. The CDR3, as DNA: TGCGCCAGCAGCGCCGGGACCTTAGGCGGGGAGCTGTTTTTT.